The 21 T cell receptor beta chains presented below share a single source sample, sequenced in a study of cytomegalovirus exposure and HLA in healthy donors. The PCR ran on 60 Vbeta and 13 Jbeta primers. Profiling relied on immunoSEQ multiplex PCR, and the TCRdb table lists in-frame clones only, not all of them. The table shows roughly 140,000 clones, with around 79% occurring only once. Sequencing was performed on PBMCs. Source of these receptors: a human donor in good health.

This clone came up a few times. The rearrangement joins TRBV5-5 to TRBJ1-2, with D possibly TRBD1 on 5 matching bases. Germline CDR1 reads SGHKS; CDR2 reads YYEKEE (reference sequence). V was clipped by 4 bases and J by 5 bases, with 15 bases between them. The CDR3 is 14 amino acids. The CDR3, as DNA: TGTGCCAGCAGCCCGAGCGGGGGGTGGTATGGCTACACCTTC. Translation: CASSPSGGWYGYTF.

The table lists this clone with a few counts. The same CDR3 arises from other DNA sequences in this sample as well. The chain employs TRBV27 and TRBJ2-1; TRBD2 aligns across 14 bases. The V segment lost 3 bases and the J segment 7 bases; nucleotides outside the gene matches: 2. The CDR3 sequence is 15 residues long. Germline lookup yields CDR1 MNHEY and CDR2 SMNVEV (reference sequence). CDR3 protein: CASSLGTSGRNEQFF. The CDR3, as DNA: TGTGCCAGCAGTTTGGGGACTAGCGGGAGAAATGAGCAGTTCTTC.

The chain has TRBV29-1 and TRBJ1-2; TRBD1 is a possible D gene (5 bases). The ends were cut back, 6 bases at V and 2 bases at J, with 13 bases in the middle. CDR1 SQVTM and CDR2 ANQGSEA come from the germline V gene. The CDR3 is 13 amino acids. CDR3 DNA sequence: TGCAGCGTATCGGCACAGGAGAACTATGGCTACACCTTC. Translated, it gives CSVSAQENYGYTF.

This clone appeared a single time. The V and J genes are TRBV7-9 and TRBJ2-5; TRBD2 is a possible D gene (6 bases). V lost 2 bases and J 4 bases, leaving 14 bases between the germline ends. The CDR3 has 15 amino acids. CDR1 and CDR2 from the germline V gene are SEHNR and FQNEAQ (reference sequence). The CDR3 DNA reads TGTGCCAGCAGCTTATCGACGGGGGTGGCAGAGACCCAGTACTTC. Its protein product is CASSLSTGVAETQYF. Supplemented by reference TRBV7-9 and TRBJ2-5, the full variable domain reads DTGVSQNPRHKITKRGQNVTFRCDPISEHNRLYWYRQTLGQGPEFLTYFQNEAQLEKSRLLSDRFSAERPKGSFSTLEIQRTEQGDSAMYLCASSLSTGVAETQYFGPGTRLLVL.

The CDR3 coding sequence is TGTGCCAGCAGCCGCAAGCCTGTACTGGGCACAGATACGCAGTATTTT. Translation: CASSRKPVLGTDTQYF. The chain employs TRBV11-2 and TRBJ2-3; D call uncertain. This CDR3 has 16 residues. V lost 5 bases and J 1 base, leaving 16 bases between the germline ends. CDR1 and CDR2 (germline): SGHAT, FQNNGV.

This clone is a singleton in its sample. The chain couples TRBV19 to TRBJ1-2; possible D gene TRBD1, 5 bases. CDR3 length: 16 residues. Germline V CDR1 and CDR2: LNHDA, SQIVND (reference sequence). The V end was cut by 3 bases, the J end by 7 bases, with 21 bases between. Written as DNA, the CDR3 is TGTGCCAGTAGTATTCGAGACAGTGCCGTTTCTGGTGGCTACACCTTC. Amino acids: CASSIRDSAVSGGYTF.

This sequence joins TRBV11-2 and TRBJ1-1; 10 bases are a match to TRBD1. CDR1 and CDR2 (germline): SGHAT, FQNNGV. The CDR3 length is 15 residues. The V segment lost 4 bases and the J segment 4 bases; nucleotides outside the gene matches: 6. In DNA form, the CDR3 reads TGTGCCAGCAGCTCGGACAGGGGGGGTGGCACTGAAGCTTTCTTT. Its protein is CASSSDRGGGTEAFF.

V is TRBV18 and J is TRBJ2-5, with TRBD1 identical over 9 bases. The CDR3 has 15 amino acids. V lost 3 bases, J lost 4 bases, and 6 bases stayed unmatched. Germline-derived CDR1 and CDR2 are KGHSH and LQKENI. The CDR3 region is CASSPWDRVSETQYF. CDR3 DNA sequence: TGTGCCAGCTCACCCTGGGACAGGGTTTCAGAGACCCAGTACTTC.

The V call is TRBV27, the J call TRBJ2-5; 14 nucleotides line up with TRBD2. The junction had 18 bases not matched to a gene; V was cut back by 8 bases and J by 4 bases. The germline gives CDR1 MNHEY, CDR2 SMNVEV (reference sequence). The CDR3 consists of 19 residues. The CDR3 region is CASGEKLTSGRGRRETQYF. DNA for the CDR3: TGTGCCAGCGGAGAGAAACTGACTAGCGGGAGGGGCAGGCGAGAGACCCAGTACTTC.

The J gene is TRBJ2-2, the V gene TRBV28; D gene ambiguous. Trimming shortened V by 6 bases and J by 4 bases, and 9 bases separated the two germline ends. Looked up from germline, CDR1 is MDHEN and CDR2 is SYDVKM. CDR3 size: 13 residues. Here the CDR3 reads CASRFRGTGELFF. The CDR3 coding sequence is TGTGCCAGCAGATTCCGAGGCACCGGGGAGCTGTTTTTT.

This chain joins TRBV4-1 and TRBJ2-1; D is possibly TRBD1 (5 bases). CDR3 length: 15 residues. The germline V and J ends were trimmed by 1 base and 10 bases, with 17 bases remaining between them. The germline V gene has CDR1 MGHRA and CDR2 YSYEKL. Here the CDR3 DNA reads TGCGCCAGCAGCCAAGTGGACACAGGCGGTTGGGAGCAGTTCTTC. Amino acid sequence: CASSQVDTGGWEQFF.

The chain links TRBV9 to TRBJ2-3, with 7 nucleotides matching TRBD2. CDR3 length equals 16 residues. The germline V gene encodes CDR1 SGDLS and CDR2 YYNGEE. Losses at the gene ends were 0 bases for V and 4 bases for J; bases not matched to a gene: 8. CDR3 sequence (DNA): TGTGCCAGCAGCGTAGGGACGGGAGGTCGGGCAGATACGCAGTATTTT. Protein sequence: CASSVGTGGRADTQYF.

This clone was seen a handful of times. The CDR3 region is CASSLQDYSYNEQFF. The CDR3, as DNA: TGCGCCAGCAGCCTCCAAGACTATTCTTACAATGAGCAGTTCTTC. The chain couples TRBV4-1 to TRBJ2-1; TRBD2 might be the D (5 bases). Germline CDR1 and CDR2: MGHRA and YSYEKL. This CDR3 spans 15 amino acids. V was shortened by 4 bases and J by 4 bases, with 14 bases between the two germline ends.

This clone was seen a single time. J is TRBJ2-1 and V is TRBV25-1; D is unclear. Germline CDR1 MGHDK, CDR2 SYGVNS. Between the trimmed V and J ends, which lost 8 bases and 3 bases, there was a span of 8 bases. The CDR3 length is 12 residues. The CDR3 coding sequence is TGTGCCAGCCGCGATCTCTACAATGAGCAGTTCTTC. Protein: CASRDLYNEQFF.

The chain combines TRBV4-2 with TRBJ2-1; 13 bases match TRBD2. Germline lookup yields CDR1 LGHNA and CDR2 YNFKEQ. The CDR3 loop spans 15 amino acids. Trimming took 3 bases from V and 12 from J; bases not matched to a gene: 8. The CDR3 region is CASSHGTSGKRGQFF. DNA of the CDR3: TGTGCCAGCAGCCACGGGACTAGCGGGAAGAGGGGGCAGTTCTTC.

V gene TRBV10-3 combines with J gene TRBJ2-7; no firm D call. The V gene's germline CDR1 is ENHRY and CDR2 SYGVKD. The CDR3 consists of 11 residues. V was shortened by 4 bases and J by 4 bases, with 5 bases between the two germline ends. CDR3 residues: CAISGSYEQYF. CDR3 DNA: TGTGCCATCAGTGGTAGTTACGAGCAGTACTTC.

This clone was seen a few times. The chain couples TRBV15 to TRBJ1-2; D not resolved. The V end was cut by 1 base, the J end by 6 bases, with 9 bases between. CDR1 is LNHNV and CDR2 is YYDKDF in the germline V gene (reference sequence). This CDR3 contains 13 residues. The CDR3 loop is CATSRGHLHGYTF. The CDR3 bases are TGTGCCACCAGCAGAGGGCATCTTCATGGCTACACCTTC.

The V and J genes are TRBV7-3 and TRBJ1-1, with D hard to call. Trimming removed 2 bases from V and 7 bases from J, with 8 bases in between. Germline V CDR1 and CDR2: SGHTA, FQGTGA. This CDR3 has 12 amino acids. The CDR3 loop reads CASSLGGHEAFF. The CDR3 DNA follows: TGTGCCAGCAGCTTAGGAGGGCATGAAGCTTTCTTT.

This chain connects TRBV4-3 to TRBJ2-1, with 9 bases matching TRBD2. The CDR3 spans 16 residues. The ends lost 1 base at V and 9 bases at J; junction bases unmatched: 10. The germline V gene encodes CDR1 LGHNA and CDR2 YSLEER. The CDR3 here is CASSQARGAGGGEQFF. CDR3 nucleotides: TGCGCCAGCAGCCAAGCCCGGGGAGCGGGAGGCGGTGAGCAGTTCTTC.

The chain uses TRBV10-3 and TRBJ2-7, with TRBD1 matching 9 bases. The CDR3 extends over 14 amino acids. Trimming at V came to 8 bases and at J to 4 bases, leaving 9 bases not matched to a gene. CDR1 and CDR2 from the germline V gene are ENHRY and SYGVKD. The CDR3 DNA sequence: TGTGCCATCGGGGCGTCGGGACAGGGTTACGAGCAGTACTTC. Protein: CAIGASGQGYEQYF.

The J gene is TRBJ1-2, the V gene TRBV30; 8 nucleotides line up with TRBD1. The CDR3 has 16 residues. Trimming removed 4 bases from V and 8 bases from J; junction bases left unmatched: 18. Germline V gene data show CDR1 as GTSNPN and CDR2 as SVGIG (reference sequence). The CDR3 is CAWNFGRVQGAPGYTF. CDR3 in DNA: TGTGCCTGGAATTTTGGGAGGGTGCAGGGGGCGCCGGGCTACACCTTC.